These 25 T cell receptor beta chains were all obtained from the same sample, sequenced in a study of CD8 T cells in Susac syndrome. A quantity of about 0.45 to 1 ug RNA underwent reverse transcription using random hexamers. TCRdb ran MiXCR on the immunoSEQ multiplex PCR reads and lists one entry per CDR3 protein. The sample includes 150,000 to 200,000 distinct CDR3 sequences, 75% to 95% seen only once; the top ten take around 0.079%. Sequenced material: CD4+ T cells from PBMCs. The receptors come from a human donor with Susac syndrome.

The chain joins TRBV7-3 to TRBJ2-7; maybe TRBD2 (8 bases). This CDR3 contains 18 residues. CDR1 is SGHTA, CDR2 FQGTGA, per germline. Deletions cut 6 bases from V and 5 bases from J, with 29 bases between. The CDR3 sequence is CASSYRDSREGTSNEQYF. The CDR3 coding sequence is TGTGCCAGCAGTTACCGGGACAGCCGGGAGGGGACCTCTAACGAGCAGTACTTC.

This clonotype occurred once. V and J are TRBV6-1 and TRBJ2-2; 10 nucleotides agree with TRBD2. The ends lost 7 bases at V and 3 bases at J; junction bases unmatched: 20. The CDR3 runs 20 residues. Per the germline V gene, CDR1 is MNHNS and CDR2 is SASEGT. Here the CDR3 reads CASTRRGSSGRTWDTGELFF. The CDR3 DNA reads as TGTGCCAGCACTAGGCGGGGGAGTAGCGGGAGGACTTGGGACACCGGGGAGCTGTTTTTT.

CDR3 in DNA: TGTGCCAGCACCGGACTAGCGGGGGAGCAGTTCTTC. This gives the protein CASTGLAGEQFF. V is TRBV2 and J is TRBJ2-1; 12 positions match TRBD2. This CDR3 contains 12 residues. The J segment lost 10 bases and the V segment lost 7 bases, leaving 2 bases of the junction unmatched. CDR1 SNHLY and CDR2 FYNNEI come from the germline V gene.

The V and J genes are TRBV20-1 and TRBJ2-3; 8 positions agree with TRBD1. J gave up 1 base and V 3 bases, and 3 bases lay outside the gene matches. The CDR3 contains 14 residues. CDR1 DFQATT and CDR2 SNEGSKA come from the germline V gene (reference sequence). The CDR3 DNA reads TGCAGTGCTAGTCCGGACAGGGGCACAGATACGCAGTATTTT. Its protein product is CSASPDRGTDTQYF.

The V gene is TRBV20-1, the J gene TRBJ2-1, with D hard to call. CDR3 length: 13 amino acids. Germline lookup yields CDR1 DFQATT and CDR2 SNEGSKA (reference sequence). The CDR3 bases are TGCAGAATCCCGGCTAGTGCCGGCAATGAGCAGTTCTTC. Protein sequence: CRIPASAGNEQFF.

The chain joins TRBV20-1 to TRBJ2-1; 10 bases map to TRBD2. V was pared by 5 bases and J by 4 bases, with 8 bases of the junction left unmatched. CDR3 length: 15 amino acids. Germline values: CDR1 DFQATT, CDR2 SNEGSKA (reference sequence). The CDR3 bases are TGCAGTGCTCTAGAGGCTAGCGGGGGTTACAATGAGCAGTTCTTC. It specifies CSALEASGGYNEQFF.

The rearrangement links TRBV27 to TRBJ2-7; D is possibly TRBD1 or TRBD2 (5 bases each). V lost 3 bases to trimming and J lost 2 bases, with 11 bases between them. The V gene's germline CDR1 is MNHEY and CDR2 SMNVEV (reference sequence). The CDR3 loop spans 14 amino acids. The CDR3 region has the DNA TGTGCCAGCAGTTTCCTCCAGGGACCCTACGAGCAGTACTTC. This encodes CASSFLQGPYEQYF.

This chain links TRBV18 with TRBJ2-2, with 7 positions matching TRBD1. Germline V gives CDR1 KGHSH, CDR2 LQKENI. V shed 1 base and J 4 bases; nucleotides not matched to a gene: 3. CDR3 length: 15 amino acids. The CDR3 loop is CASSPQDRATGELFF. CDR3 sequence (DNA): TGTGCCAGCTCACCACAAGACAGGGCCACCGGGGAGCTGTTTTTT.

The J gene is TRBJ2-3, the V gene TRBV6-2 or TRBV6-3; 8 bases fit TRBD1. This CDR3 spans 14 amino acids. Germline CDR1 and CDR2: MNHEY and SVGEGT. V dropped 10 bases and J dropped 0; count of bases not matched to a gene: 6. The CDR3 DNA reads TGTGCCACCGAGGCAGGGGGCAGCACAGATACGCAGTATTTT. Translating gives CATEAGGSTDTQYF.

V and J are TRBV27 and TRBJ2-7; unclear D gene. CDR1 MNHEY and CDR2 SMNVEV come from the germline V gene (reference sequence). This CDR3 comprises 11 residues. The CDR3 here is CATGRTYEQYF. In DNA form, the CDR3 reads TGTGCTACTGGCCGCACCTACGAGCAGTACTTC.

V gene TRBV19 combines with J gene TRBJ1-5, with D perhaps matching TRBD1 (6 bases). Germline values: CDR1 LNHDA, CDR2 SQIVND (reference sequence). V lost 5 bases to trimming and J lost 0 bases, with 11 bases between them. This CDR3 has 15 residues. The CDR3 region has the DNA TGTGCCAGTAGTGTGACAGGTCGTAGCAATCAGCCCCAGCATTTT. It codes for CASSVTGRSNQPQHF. Filled out from reference TRBV19 and TRBJ1-5, the complete variable domain reads DGGITQSPKYLFRKEGQNVTLSCEQNLNHDAMYWYRQDPGQGLRLIYYSQIVNDFQKGDIAEGYSVSREKKESFPLTVTSAQKNPTAFYLCASSVTGRSNQPQHFGDGTRLSIL.

The gene calls are TRBV20-1 and TRBJ2-1; TRBD2 matches at 9 bases. The CDR3 has 15 residues. The V gene end was trimmed by 6 bases and the J gene end by 8 bases; junction bases not matched to a gene: 14. Germline CDR1 DFQATT, CDR2 SNEGSKA (reference sequence). CDR3 DNA: TGCAGTGCCCAAAAAGGGACTAGCAAGGGCGATGAGCAGTTCTTC. As protein: CSAQKGTSKGDEQFF.

This chain joins TRBV12-3 or TRBV12-4 and TRBJ2-1, with 12 bases matching TRBD1. CDR3 length: 17 residues. With V trimmed by 3 bases and J by 7 bases, 10 bases remained unmatched. The CDR3 DNA reads TGTGCCAGCAGTTTGCCCAAACCGGGACAGGGGGCGAATGAGCAGTTCTTC. Its protein is CASSLPKPGQGANEQFF.

This clonotype was seen a handful of times. V and J are TRBV27 and TRBJ1-5, with 9 bases that match TRBD1. Germline V gene lookup returns CDR1 MNHEY and CDR2 SMNVEV (reference sequence). The CDR3 is 15 residues long. V dropped 5 bases and J dropped 4; count of bases not matched to a gene: 6. The CDR3 DNA reads TGTGCCAGCAGTCCCGGGACAGGGTCTAATCAGCCCCAGCATTTT. This translates into CASSPGTGSNQPQHF.

The rearrangement joins TRBV4-1 to TRBJ2-1; 7 bases are shared with TRBD2. With V trimmed by 4 bases and J by 0 bases, 3 bases remained unmatched. The length of the CDR3 is 15 residues. The V gene's germline CDR1 is MGHRA and CDR2 YSYEKL. The CDR3 DNA reads as TGCGCCAGCAGCCCAGCGGGAAGCTCCTACAATGAGCAGTTCTTC. Encoded protein: CASSPAGSSYNEQFF.

This sequence joins TRBV6-1 and TRBJ2-3; D unresolved. Per germline, CDR1 MNHNS and CDR2 SASEGT. The length of the CDR3 is 14 residues. The V gene lost 1 base and the J gene lost 4 bases, with 9 bases spanning the gap. DNA of the CDR3: TGTGCCAGCAGTGAAGACGGTTCTCCAGATACGCAGTATTTT. Residues: CASSEDGSPDTQYF.

The chain carries TRBV6-6 and TRBJ2-7; no reliable D call. The germline CDR1 and CDR2 sequences are MNHNY and SVGAGI (reference sequence). Trimming removed 2 bases from V and 3 bases from J, with 5 bases in between. This CDR3 spans 12 amino acids. This CDR3 reads CASSYADYEQYF. CDR3 bases: TGTGCCAGCAGTTACGCTGACTACGAGCAGTACTTC.

This sequence joins TRBV25-1 and TRBJ2-5, with D tentatively TRBD1 (6 bases). V was pared by 5 bases and J by 3 bases, with 16 bases between. This CDR3 has 15 residues. Germline loops: CDR1 MGHDK, CDR2 SYGVNS. The CDR3 loop reads CASSQPGQLKETQYF. The CDR3, as DNA: TGTGCCAGCAGTCAACCGGGACAACTAAAAGAGACCCAGTACTTC. Complete variable domain (other parts from reference TRBV25-1 and TRBJ2-5): EADIYQTPRYLVIGTGKKITLECSQTMGHDKMYWYQQDPGMELHLIHYSYGVNSTEKGDLSSESTVSRIRTEHFPLTLESARPSHTSQYLCASSQPGQLKETQYFGPGTRLLVL.

This chain uses TRBV30 with TRBJ2-7, with 8 bases that match TRBD1. The CDR3 sequence is 14 residues long. V gave up 3 bases and J gave up 1 base; unmatched junction bases: 5. Germline-derived CDR1 and CDR2 are GTSNPN and SVGIG (reference sequence). CDR3 loop: CAWRNTGGSYEQYF. In DNA form, the CDR3 reads TGTGCCTGGAGAAATACAGGGGGATCCTACGAGCAGTACTTC. Together with reference TRBV30 and TRBJ2-7, the CDR3 gives the full variable domain: SQTIHQWPATLVQPVGSPLSLECTVEGTSNPNLYWYRQAAGRGLQLLFYSVGIGQISSEVPQNLSASRPQDRQFILSSKKLLLSDSGFYLCAWRNTGGSYEQYFGPGTRLTVT.

The DNA of the CDR3 is TGTGCCAGCAGCCAAGGGACTAGAACATATGAAAAAGAGACCCAGTACTTC. This encodes CASSQGTRTYEKETQYF. The chain couples TRBV11-2 to TRBJ2-5; 8 bases agree with TRBD2. Germline loops: CDR1 SGHAT, CDR2 FQNNGV. V was pared by 5 bases and J by 3 bases, with 14 bases of the junction left unmatched. There are 17 residues in the CDR3.

The chain combines TRBV20-1 with TRBJ2-1; D is perhaps TRBD2 (6 bases). Germline V gives CDR1 DFQATT, CDR2 SNEGSKA (reference sequence). CDR3 length: 17 amino acids. The V end was cut by 5 bases, the J end by 0 bases, with 20 bases between. CDR3 in amino acids: CSAVLRGGAPSYNEQFF. The CDR3 nucleotides are TGCAGTGCTGTCCTTCGGGGCGGGGCACCCTCCTACAATGAGCAGTTCTTC.

The chain has TRBV2 and TRBJ1-5; no clear D gene. Between the trimmed V and J ends, which lost 4 bases and 0 bases, there was a span of 7 bases. The CDR3 length is 14 residues. Germline assignment: CDR1 SNHLY and CDR2 FYNNEI. The CDR3 sequence: CASSGDVSNQPQHF. The CDR3 bases are TGTGCCAGCAGTGGTGATGTTAGCAATCAGCCCCAGCATTTT.

The rearrangement links TRBV6-5 to TRBJ2-1, with 7 bases lining up with TRBD2. Unmatched junction bases numbered 1, after V lost 7 bases and J lost 7 bases. From germline, CDR1 is MNHEY and CDR2 SVGAGI. The length of the CDR3 is 11 residues. The CDR3 DNA reads as TGTGCCAGCAAAGCGGGGAATGAGCAGTTCTTC. This gives the protein CASKAGNEQFF.

The V gene is TRBV25-1, the J gene TRBJ1-6, with TRBD1 as a possible D gene (6 bases). Between the trimmed V and J ends, which lost 3 bases and 4 bases, there was a span of 10 bases. Germline values: CDR1 MGHDK, CDR2 SYGVNS. The CDR3 consists of 15 residues. This chain's CDR3 is CASSEQGQYNSPLHF. Written as DNA, the CDR3 is TGTGCCAGCAGTGAGCAAGGACAGTATAATTCACCCCTCCACTTT.

The chain employs TRBV28 and TRBJ1-2; no firm D call. V was cut by 2 bases and J by 0 bases, with 10 bases left in between. The CDR3 spans 15 residues. Per the germline V gene, CDR1 is MDHEN and CDR2 is SYDVKM. This CDR3 is CASSLPRISNYGYTF. The CDR3 DNA reads TGTGCCAGCAGTTTACCGAGGATATCTAACTATGGCTACACCTTC.